The present T cell receptor (beta chain) was sequenced within a study of CD8 T cells in Susac syndrome. RNA in amounts of roughly 0.5 to 1 ug was reverse transcribed with random hexamers. By means of immunoSEQ multiplex PCR, TCR beta CDR3 spanning 54 Vbeta and 13 Jbeta underwent amplification. MiXCR was run by TCRdb on the immunoSEQ multiplex PCR reads, yielding one entry per CDR3 protein. The repertoire includes 150,000 to 160,000 distinct CDR3 sequences, approximately 96% of them detected once, and around 0.21% sits in the top ten. This CDR3 has 15 residues. CDR1 is LNHDA and CDR2 is SQIVND in the germline V gene (reference sequence). Trimming stripped 6 bases from V and 6 bases from J, with 21 bases between.

The chain uses TRBV19 and TRBJ2-7; D may be TRBD1 (6 bases). The sequencing sample was made of CD8+ T cells from PBMCs. The receptor's source is a human donor with multiple sclerosis. The CDR3 DNA is TGTGCCAGTAGCCTGACAGGATCAGGCGAAGGCGAGCAGTACTTC. The encoded protein is CASSLTGSGEGEQYF.